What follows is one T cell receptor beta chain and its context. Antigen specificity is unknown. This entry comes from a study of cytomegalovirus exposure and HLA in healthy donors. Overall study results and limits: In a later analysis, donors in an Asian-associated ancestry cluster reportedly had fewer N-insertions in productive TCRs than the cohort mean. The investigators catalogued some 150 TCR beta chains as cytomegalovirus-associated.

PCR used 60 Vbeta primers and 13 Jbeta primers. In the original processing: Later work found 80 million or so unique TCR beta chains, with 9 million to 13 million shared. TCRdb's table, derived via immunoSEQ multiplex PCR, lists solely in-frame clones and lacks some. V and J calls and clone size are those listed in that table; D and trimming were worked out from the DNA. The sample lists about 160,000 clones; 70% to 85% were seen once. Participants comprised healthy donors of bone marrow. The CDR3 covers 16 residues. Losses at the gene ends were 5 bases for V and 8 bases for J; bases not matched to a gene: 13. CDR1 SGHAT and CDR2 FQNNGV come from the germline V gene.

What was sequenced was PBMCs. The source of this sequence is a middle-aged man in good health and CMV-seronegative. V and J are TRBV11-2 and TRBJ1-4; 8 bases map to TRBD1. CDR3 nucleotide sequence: TGTGCCAGCAGCACCGGCGTGCAGGGGGCAGGGGAAAAACTGTTTTTT. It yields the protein CASSTGVQGAGEKLFF.